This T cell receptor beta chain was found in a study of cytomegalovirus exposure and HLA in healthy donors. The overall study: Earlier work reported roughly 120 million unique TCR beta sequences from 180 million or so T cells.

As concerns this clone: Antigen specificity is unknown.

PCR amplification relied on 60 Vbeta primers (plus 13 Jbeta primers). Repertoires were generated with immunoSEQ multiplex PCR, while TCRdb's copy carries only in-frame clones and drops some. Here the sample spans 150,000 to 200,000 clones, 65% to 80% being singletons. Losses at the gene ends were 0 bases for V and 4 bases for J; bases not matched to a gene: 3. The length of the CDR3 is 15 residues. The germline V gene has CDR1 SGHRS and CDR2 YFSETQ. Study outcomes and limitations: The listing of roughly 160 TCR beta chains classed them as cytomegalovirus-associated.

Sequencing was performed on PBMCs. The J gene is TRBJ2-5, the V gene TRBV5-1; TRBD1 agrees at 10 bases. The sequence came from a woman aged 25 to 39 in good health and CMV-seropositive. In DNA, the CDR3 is TGCGCCAGCAGCTTGGGACAGGGGGCCCGAGAGACCCAGTACTTC. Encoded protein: CASSLGQGARETQYF.